The 2 T cell receptor beta chains presented below share a single source sample, sequenced in a study of CD8 T cells in ankylosing spondylitis. In TCRdb, the 5' RACE reads were re-called with MiXCR into one record per CDR3 protein. The data hold roughly 160,000 distinct CDR3 sequences, with roughly 10% observed a single time. The source material was blood, either unsorted or a sorted T cell fraction (not recorded which). The receptor set was obtained from a female donor with ankylosing spondylitis or in good health (not recorded which).

In regard to this clonotype: Just one base apart from a much larger clone, this may be a read error. CDR3 sequence: CASSQDTKNTEAFF. The CDR3 DNA reads as TGCGCCAGCAGCCAAGATACGAAGAACACTGAAGCTTTCTTT. This rearrangement joins TRBV4-3 to TRBJ1-1; D unresolved. The CDR3 runs 14 residues. Germline V gives CDR1 LGHNA, CDR2 YSLEER. V was shortened by 0 bases and J by 1 base, with 6 bases between the two germline ends.

This chain connects TRBV6-1 to TRBJ1-5; unclear D gene. V shed 6 bases and J shed 5 bases, with 11 bases lying between them. There are 13 residues in the CDR3. Per germline, CDR1 MNHNS and CDR2 SASEGT. The CDR3 nucleotides read TGTGCCAGCAGCTCAGGTTACTATCAGCCCCAGCATTTT. Residues: CASSSGYYQPQHF.